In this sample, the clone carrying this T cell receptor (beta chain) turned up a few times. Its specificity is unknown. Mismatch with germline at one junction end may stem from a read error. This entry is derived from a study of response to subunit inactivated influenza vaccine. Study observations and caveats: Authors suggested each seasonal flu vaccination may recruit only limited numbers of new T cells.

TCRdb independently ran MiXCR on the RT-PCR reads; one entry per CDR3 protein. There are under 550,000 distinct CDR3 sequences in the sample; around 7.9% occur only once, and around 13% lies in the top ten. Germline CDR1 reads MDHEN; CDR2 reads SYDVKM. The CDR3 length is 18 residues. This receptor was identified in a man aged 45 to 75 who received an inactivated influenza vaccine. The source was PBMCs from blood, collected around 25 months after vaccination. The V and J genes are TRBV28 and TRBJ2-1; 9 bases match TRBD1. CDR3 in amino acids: CASSPFLDRGGGRNVQFF. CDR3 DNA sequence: TGTGCCAGCAGCCCTTTCCTGGACAGGGGCGGGGGTCGCAATGTGCAGTTCTTC.